The 25 T cell receptor beta chains below come from one sample, sequenced in a study of post-analysis software for immune sequencing data. Antigen specificity for these receptors is unknown. Study-level results: Higher frequency in patients than in controls was seen for roughly five TRBV segments, with TRBV5-6, TRBV5-1 and TRBV20-1 among them.

The TCR beta cDNA libraries carried unique molecular identifiers. TCRdb reprocessed the PCR reads via MiXCR and lists one record per CDR3 protein. The repertoire holds hundreds of thousands of distinct CDR3 sequences, with around 27% as singletons. Material: blood. These receptors originate from a girl aged 10 to 17 with multiple sclerosis.

V usage is TRBV4-1 and J usage is TRBJ2-4; a weak D match, TRBD1 (5 bases). Germline V CDR1 and CDR2: MGHRA, YSYEKL. The CDR3 loop spans 14 amino acids. Trimming removed 4 bases from V and 8 bases from J, with 15 bases in between. CDR3 amino acids: CASSPVDRGYIQYF. The CDR3 DNA is TGCGCCAGCAGCCCTGTCGACAGAGGTTACATTCAGTACTTC.

In its sample, this clonotype was seen a few times. J is TRBJ2-3 and V is TRBV5-1; TRBD2 agrees at 8 bases. Germline V gives CDR1 SGHRS, CDR2 YFSETQ. J gave up 2 bases and V 2 bases, and 7 bases lay outside the gene matches. The CDR3 loop spans 16 amino acids. CDR3 sequence (DNA): TGCGCCAGCAGCTTTTTACGGGAGGGCCCCACAGATACGCAGTATTTT. It specifies CASSFLREGPTDTQYF.

This sequence joins TRBV3-1 and TRBJ2-5; D unresolved. V was pared by 1 base and J by 5 bases, with 11 bases between. Germline loops: CDR1 LGHDT, CDR2 YNNKEL (reference sequence). CDR3 size: 14 residues. CDR3 loop: CASSQVTGRETQYF. The CDR3 DNA follows: TGTGCCAGCAGCCAAGTCACGGGTAGGGAGACCCAGTACTTC.

The rearrangement uses TRBV29-1 and TRBJ2-7, with 9 bases lining up with TRBD1. This CDR3 contains 14 residues. V lost 6 bases and J lost 6; bases outside the gene matches: 12. CDR1 is SQVTM, CDR2 ANQGSEA, per germline. The CDR3 here is CSVAVGTGLSEQYF. DNA for the CDR3: TGCAGCGTCGCGGTGGGGACAGGGCTGTCCGAGCAGTACTTC.

This clonotype occurred many times. The V and J genes are TRBV29-1 and TRBJ2-1; D gene unclear. CDR3 length: 14 residues. Germline assignment: CDR1 SQVTM and CDR2 ANQGSEA. Trimming cost V 4 bases and J 4 bases, with 14 bases left between them. The CDR3 spells CSVVPRAAYNEQFF. CDR3 sequence (DNA): TGCAGCGTTGTCCCCCGGGCAGCGTACAATGAGCAGTTCTTC.

The genes are TRBV29-1 and TRBJ1-2, with a possible D match to TRBD1 (6 bases). Trimming stripped 7 bases from V and 6 bases from J, with 15 bases between. The germline CDR1 and CDR2 sequences are SQVTM and ANQGSEA. The CDR3 spans 12 residues. CDR3 protein: CSASDRRNGYTF. The CDR3 DNA sequence: TGCAGCGCCTCGGACAGAAGGAATGGCTACACCTTC.

The V and J genes are TRBV5-1 and TRBJ2-1; the match to TRBD2 covers 8 bases. The CDR3 sequence is 16 residues long. CDR1 and CDR2 from the germline V gene are SGHRS and YFSETQ. J gave up 4 bases and V 0 bases, and 6 bases lay outside the gene matches. The CDR3 reads CASSLVSGVGYNEQFF. The CDR3 DNA follows: TGCGCCAGCAGCTTGGTTAGCGGGGTCGGTTACAATGAGCAGTTCTTC.

The chain links TRBV10-3 to TRBJ2-7; D tentatively fits TRBD1 or TRBD2 (6 bases each). The CDR3 totals 13 residues. V lost 2 bases, J lost 4 bases, and 9 bases lay in between. Germline CDR1 ENHRY, CDR2 SYGVKD. Here the CDR3 reads CAISERRGYEQYF. For the CDR3, the DNA is TGTGCCATCAGTGAGAGGAGGGGGTACGAGCAGTACTTC.

The J gene is TRBJ2-4, the V gene TRBV2; no clear D gene. The CDR3 is 14 amino acids. Germline CDR1 is SNHLY and CDR2 is FYNNEI. The V end was cut by 6 bases, the J end by 2 bases, with 11 bases between. The CDR3 sequence: CASSRTTSKNIQYF. The CDR3 region has the DNA TGTGCCAGCAGCAGGACGACCTCCAAAAACATTCAGTACTTC.

The V gene is TRBV5-1, the J gene TRBJ2-6, with 8 bases aligning to TRBD1. CDR3 size: 18 residues. From germline, CDR1 is SGHRS and CDR2 YFSETQ. V was clipped by 8 bases and J by 0 bases; unmatched bases: 13. CDR3 DNA sequence: TGCGCCAGTCGATTCCCGGACAGGGCTCTCTCTGGGGCCAACGTCCTGACTTTC. Protein: CASRFPDRALSGANVLTF. Full variable domain (rest looked up from reference TRBV5-1 and TRBJ2-6): KAGVTQTPRYLIKTRGQQVTLSCSPISGHRSVSWYQQTPGQGLQFLFEYFSETQRNKGNFPGRFSGRQFSNSRSEMNVSTLELGDSALYLCASRFPDRALSGANVLTFGAGSRLTVL.

This clonotype was seen just once. The rearrangement links TRBV7-2 to TRBJ2-5; TRBD2 matches at 7 bases. V lost 5 bases, J lost 11 bases, and 17 bases stayed unmatched. CDR1 SGHTA and CDR2 FQGNSA come from the germline V gene. This CDR3 region has 15 residues. DNA for the CDR3: TGTGCCAGCAGCCCGACGAGGCGGGAGACCAATGAGCAGTACTTC. It codes for CASSPTRRETNEQYF.

This clonotype was observed a handful of times. The V gene is TRBV6-2 or TRBV6-3, the J gene TRBJ2-5; D possibly corresponds to TRBD1 (6 bases). Germline V CDR1 and CDR2: MNHEY, SVGEGT. The V and J ends lost 0 bases and 5 bases respectively, with 19 bases between them. This CDR3 has 17 residues. For the CDR3, the DNA is TGTGCCAGCAGTTACTCGTTCGTTAGGGGGATGTCGGAGACCCAGTACTTC. It codes for CASSYSFVRGMSETQYF.

This clonotype was counted a few times. The rearrangement uses TRBV5-1 and TRBJ1-2; possible D gene TRBD1, 5 bases. This CDR3 is 15 amino acids long. Germline V gene data show CDR1 as SGHRS and CDR2 as YFSETQ. V lost 4 bases and J lost 3, with 16 bases in between. The CDR3 sequence is CASSLETANDYGYTF. CDR3 coding DNA: TGCGCCAGCAGCCTAGAGACAGCGAATGACTATGGCTACACCTTC. Full variable domain (rest looked up from reference TRBV5-1 and TRBJ1-2): KAGVTQTPRYLIKTRGQQVTLSCSPISGHRSVSWYQQTPGQGLQFLFEYFSETQRNKGNFPGRFSGRQFSNSRSEMNVSTLELGDSALYLCASSLETANDYGYTFGSGTRLTVV.

The chain joins TRBV4-3 to TRBJ1-1; D perhaps matches TRBD1 (6 bases). Trimming shortened V by 4 bases and J by 3 bases, and 12 bases separated the two germline ends. CDR1 LGHNA and CDR2 YSLEER come from the germline V gene. The CDR3 loop spans 14 amino acids. The CDR3 spells CASSRDRFYTEAFF. CDR3 in DNA: TGCGCCAGCAGCCGAGACAGGTTTTACACTGAAGCTTTCTTT.

In its sample, this clonotype was seen a few times. This rearrangement joins TRBV24-1 to TRBJ2-1; the D is unclear. There are 12 residues in the CDR3. Deletions cut 0 bases from V and 10 bases from J, with 6 bases between. The germline gives CDR1 KGHDR, CDR2 SFDVKD. The DNA for the CDR3 is TGTGCCACCAGTGATTTGACCCTGGAGCAGTTCTTC. Amino acid sequence: CATSDLTLEQFF.

A few counts support this clonotype. V gene TRBV10-3 combines with J gene TRBJ2-3; 7 bases match TRBD1. V lost 7 bases and J lost 5; bases outside the gene matches: 6. This CDR3 has 13 residues. Germline V CDR1 and CDR2: ENHRY, SYGVKD. This chain's CDR3 is CAIKPDREDTQYF. CDR3 coding DNA: TGTGCCATCAAGCCAGACAGGGAAGATACGCAGTATTTT.

This chain links TRBV7-2 with TRBJ2-3; 13 nucleotides align to TRBD2. This CDR3 region has 15 residues. CDR1 and CDR2 (germline): SGHTA, FQGNSA. Germline trimming cut 5 bases from V and 5 bases from J; bases unmatched to any gene: 4. The CDR3 region has the DNA TGTGCCAGCAGCCTGACTAGCGGGAGGCAAGATACGCAGTATTTT. Its protein is CASSLTSGRQDTQYF. The full variable domain, in which reference TRBV7-2 and TRBJ2-3 provide the parts outside the CDR3, is GAGVSQSPSNKVTEKGKDVELRCDPISGHTALYWYRQSLGQGLEFLIYFQGNSAPDKSGLPSDRFSAERTGGSVSTLTIQRTQQEDSAVYLCASSLTSGRQDTQYFGPGTRLTVL.

This clonotype was detected only a few times. The rearrangement joins TRBV6-1 to TRBJ2-3, with 8 bases identical to TRBD2. V trimming: 3 bases; J trimming: 3 bases; junction bases outside the gene matches: 8. The CDR3 consists of 16 residues. The V gene's germline CDR1 is MNHNS and CDR2 SASEGT. The DNA for the CDR3 is TGTGCCAGCAGTGACGGTATAACTAGCGGTACAGATACGCAGTATTTT. As protein: CASSDGITSGTDTQYF.

At least ten counts were recorded for this clonotype. This sequence joins TRBV28 and TRBJ2-3; possible D gene TRBD2, 6 bases. The V end lost 7 bases, the J end lost 5 bases, and 10 bases lay between the germline ends. CDR3 length: 12 amino acids. Germline lookup yields CDR1 MDHEN and CDR2 SYDVKM. CDR3 loop: CASNRRGDTQYF. In nucleotides, the CDR3 is TGTGCCAGCAACCGGAGGGGAGATACGCAGTATTTT.

About this clonotype: One end of the junction is discordant with germline, which a read error may explain. The chain is built from TRBV20-1 and TRBJ2-3; 14 bases fit TRBD2. This CDR3 has 13 amino acids. Germline V lookup: CDR1 DFQATT, CDR2 SNEGSKA (reference sequence). The CDR3 bases are TGCAGTGTTAGACTAGCGGGAGGGCCGGCGCAGTATTTT. As protein: CSVRLAGGPAQYF.

This chain links TRBV7-2 with TRBJ2-4; D is unresolved. With the DNA end fitting TRBJ2-5 better, the J assignment may be wrong. This CDR3 is 14 amino acids long. CDR1 and CDR2 (germline): SGHTA, FQGNSA. CDR3 amino acids: CASSFWATQETQYF. Here the CDR3 DNA reads TGTGCCAGCAGCTTCTGGGCAACTCAGGAGACCCAGTACTTC.

The rearrangement uses TRBV7-8 and TRBJ2-3; the match to TRBD1 covers 8 bases. The CDR3 sequence is 15 residues long. The junction had 4 bases not matched to a gene; V was cut back by 0 bases and J by 5 bases. Per germline, CDR1 SGHVS and CDR2 FQNEAQ. The CDR3 nucleotides read TGTGCCAGCAGCTTAGCCGGACAGGGTTTAGATACGCAGTATTTT. Residues: CASSLAGQGLDTQYF. Filled out from reference TRBV7-8 and TRBJ2-3, the complete variable domain reads GAGVSQSPRYKVAKRGQDVALRCDPISGHVSLFWYQQALGQGPEFLTYFQNEAQLDKSGLPSDRFFAERPEGSVSTLKIQRTQQEDSAVYLCASSLAGQGLDTQYFGPGTRLTVL.

The chain couples TRBV9 to TRBJ2-7; D might be TRBD1 or TRBD2, each matching 5 bases. The CDR3 contains 15 residues. In germline, CDR1 is SGDLS, CDR2 YYNGEE. V was cut by 0 bases and J by 7 bases, with 17 bases left in between. As DNA, the CDR3 is TGTGCCAGCAGCGTAGGGGACCCAACACTGGGGGAGCAGTACTTC. The encoded protein is CASSVGDPTLGEQYF.

The sample holds many counts of this clonotype. The chain couples TRBV12-3 or TRBV12-4 to TRBJ2-3; D gene unclear. This CDR3 contains 16 residues. Trimming removed 4 bases from V and 0 bases from J, with 14 bases in between. The DNA for the CDR3 is TGTGCCAGCAGTTCAGGCGGAAGCATCAGCACAGATACGCAGTATTTT. This encodes CASSSGGSISTDTQYF.

The chain combines TRBV5-1 with TRBJ1-4; D uncertain. V was pared by 0 bases and J by 2 bases, with 8 bases between. Germline CDR1 and CDR2: SGHRS and YFSETQ. The CDR3 length is 15 residues. The CDR3: CASSLGGRTNEKLFF. The CDR3 region has the DNA TGCGCCAGCAGCTTGGGAGGGAGGACTAATGAAAAACTGTTTTTT.